This T cell receptor (beta chain) comes out of a study of cytomegalovirus exposure and HLA in healthy donors. Primers included in the PCR were 60 Vbeta and 13 Jbeta primers. The method was immunoSEQ multiplex PCR; TCRdb's version includes in-frame clones alone and lacks a portion of them. The table lists about 140,000 clones, roughly 78% of them singletons, with around 2.9% in the top ten. Study-wide findings and caveats: Researchers reported in a later analysis that a missense DCLRE1C variant was tied to TCR beta V- and J-gene trimming.

In regard to this clone: Its target is not known.

V lost 0 bases and J lost 5; bases outside the gene matches: 11. Germline lookup yields CDR1 LNHNV and CDR2 YYDKDF (reference sequence). CDR3 length: 17 residues. Sequenced: PBMCs. This TCR came from a female donor in good health and CMV-seronegative. The genes are TRBV15 and TRBJ1-1, with 8 bases identical to TRBD1. CDR3 amino acids: CATSRDPTRRGRTEAFF. CDR3 in DNA: TGTGCCACCAGCAGAGATCCAACCCGCAGGGGGCGAACTGAAGCTTTCTTT.